This TCR beta chain was captured by sequencing in a study of blood T cells in healthy people across ages. Concerning this clonotype itself: As yet, its antigen is unknown.

A second PCR, run for about 6 to 12 cycles, used a sample-barcoded 5' primer plus a J-beta primer mix. TCRdb used MiXCR to reprocess the 5' RACE reads, holding one entry per CDR3 protein. Of around 800,000 distinct CDR3 sequences listed, roughly 26% are singletons. The V and J ends lost 3 bases and 5 bases respectively, with 8 bases between them. The CDR3 is 12 residues long. Germline CDR1 is KGHSH and CDR2 is LQKENI. Each sample used at least 6.5 million PBMCs. The study, taken as a whole, reports: In older individuals, TCR beta diversity per million T cells was lower, falling roughly linearly with age. Both higher diversity and more naive CD4+ cells marked long-lived donors when set against aged donors.

The sample also formed part of further work on T cells of mothers and their children.

The specimen was blood. The J gene is TRBJ2-7, the V gene TRBV18; D remains ambiguous. This TCR derives from a boy younger than 18 in good health. CDR3 DNA sequence: TGTGCCAGCTCACCGACCCGCGACGAGCAGTACTTC. Translating it yields CASSPTRDEQYF.